A single T cell receptor beta chain is shown here with its context. As yet, its antigen is unknown. This CDR3 region has 13 residues. Per the germline V gene, CDR1 is LNHDA and CDR2 is SQIVND (reference sequence). Between the trimmed V and J ends, which lost 3 bases and 1 base, there was a span of 6 bases. Sequenced by immunoSEQ multiplex PCR; TCRdb stores in-frame clones only, minus some. The sample has about 75,000 clones; roughly 84% are singletons. The data derive from a study of T cell clones after liver transplantation. Study information: Blood was drawn pre-transplant, before withdrawal, and after full or failed withdrawal.

Points from the study as a whole: Low donor cell numbers restricted donor-reactive repertoire measurement in two subjects.

The V gene is TRBV19, the J gene TRBJ1-1; no firm D call. The material was CD4+ T cells from blood, obtained 48 months after liver transplant. This clonotype was sampled from a human patient who received a liver transplant. Some T cells may originate from the graft donor. CDR3 sequence reads: CASSISANTEAFF. The CDR3 bases are TGTGCCAGTAGTATCTCTGCGAACACTGAAGCTTTCTTT.